Below, one TCR beta chain is given with its context. The antigen is not known. The data were obtained in a study of T cells after yellow fever vaccination. In TCRdb, the 5' RACE reads were re-called with MiXCR into one record per CDR3 protein. Among a few hundred thousand distinct CDR3 sequences listed, around 7.3% were seen once. This CDR3 spans 14 amino acids. Trimming cost V 3 bases and J 2 bases; bases outside gene matches: 3. The germline V gene encodes CDR1 LGHNA and CDR2 YNFKEQ. Study results and caveats: The study found a weaker secondary response that peaked faster, day 5 versus 15.

The rearrangement links TRBV4-2 to TRBJ2-7, with 8 bases lining up with TRBD1. The source material was PBMCs, sampled 35 to 50 days after the first yellow fever vaccination. The source of this sequence is a man between 18 and 29 years old who received the YFV17D yellow fever vaccine. The CDR3 loop reads CASSHRGPPYEQYF. In nucleotides, the CDR3 is TGTGCCAGCAGCCACAGGGGGCCCCCCTACGAGCAGTACTTC.